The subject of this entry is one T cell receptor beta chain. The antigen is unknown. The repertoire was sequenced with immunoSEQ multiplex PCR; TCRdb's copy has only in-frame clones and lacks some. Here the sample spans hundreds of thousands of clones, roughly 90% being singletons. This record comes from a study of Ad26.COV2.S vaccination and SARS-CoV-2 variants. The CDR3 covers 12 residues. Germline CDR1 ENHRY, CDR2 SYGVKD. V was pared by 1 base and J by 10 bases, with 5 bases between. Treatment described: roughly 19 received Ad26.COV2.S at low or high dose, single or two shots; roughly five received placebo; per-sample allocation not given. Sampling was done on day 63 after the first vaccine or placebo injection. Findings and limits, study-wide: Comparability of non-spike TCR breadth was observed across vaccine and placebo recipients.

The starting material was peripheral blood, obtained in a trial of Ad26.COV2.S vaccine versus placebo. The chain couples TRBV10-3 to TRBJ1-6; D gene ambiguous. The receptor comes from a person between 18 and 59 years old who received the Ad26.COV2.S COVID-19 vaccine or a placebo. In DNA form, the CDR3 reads TGTGCCATCAGTGAGTTGGGCTCACCCCTCCACTTT. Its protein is CAISELGSPLHF.